The present TCR beta chain was sequenced within a study of T-cell reconstitution after alpha-beta-depleted transplantation in children. Study-level results: Several hundred expanded graft clones reportedly supplied alpha-beta T cells about two months after transplant. Recipient T cells and thymic progenitors that survived were the source of the high TCRbeta diversity seen at day 60 in some patients. It was newly produced T cells that mostly accounted for T-cell counts and diversity one year after transplant.

The library targeted TCRbeta and was prepared with unique molecular identifiers. TCRdb called the PCR reads again in MiXCR, with one record for every CDR3 protein. Found here are 120,000 to 150,000 distinct CDR3 sequences, 8% to 10% of them singletons; the top ten hold 15% to 20%. This clonotype was recorded many times. Its antigen is currently unknown. This sequence was found in a female patient between 2 and 15 years old who had a stem cell transplant for congenital amegakaryocytic thrombocytopenia, so the T cells may come from the graft donor. The sample in question was PBMCs, mostly from graft donor cells, obtained 180 days after TCRalphabeta/CD19-depleted stem cell transplant.

In DNA, the CDR3 is TGCGCCAGCAGTTTAGCGGGATCCGCAGAGTACGAGCAGTACTTC. Residues: CASSLAGSAEYEQYF. This rearrangement joins TRBV5-1 to TRBJ2-7; 8 bases match TRBD2. Germline V gene lookup returns CDR1 SGHRS and CDR2 YFSETQ. Trimming at V came to 5 bases and at J to 4 bases, leaving 11 bases not matched to a gene. There are 15 residues in the CDR3.